The present T cell receptor (beta chain) was sequenced within a study of cytomegalovirus exposure and HLA in healthy donors. General observations from the study: First-cohort TCR clusters tended to co-occur in the roughly 130 validation repertoires, a later analysis found. The study flagged about 150 TCR beta chains as cytomegalovirus-associated.

Regarding this clone: The antigen remains undetermined.

The CDR3 covers 15 residues. The V gene's germline CDR1 is SNHLY and CDR2 FYNNEI. V shed 2 bases and J shed 7 bases, with 15 bases lying between them. TCRdb keeps only in-frame clones here, not all; method: immunoSEQ multiplex PCR. Here the sample spans 130,000 to 150,000 clones, about 89% being singletons. The clonotype was recovered from a young woman in good health and CMV-seropositive. The V gene is TRBV2, the J gene TRBJ1-5; weak D call: TRBD1 (6 bases). Sequenced material: PBMCs. CDR3 region: CASSEMGAEHQPQHF. The CDR3 DNA reads TGTGCCAGCAGTGAAATGGGGGCAGAGCACCAGCCCCAGCATTTT.